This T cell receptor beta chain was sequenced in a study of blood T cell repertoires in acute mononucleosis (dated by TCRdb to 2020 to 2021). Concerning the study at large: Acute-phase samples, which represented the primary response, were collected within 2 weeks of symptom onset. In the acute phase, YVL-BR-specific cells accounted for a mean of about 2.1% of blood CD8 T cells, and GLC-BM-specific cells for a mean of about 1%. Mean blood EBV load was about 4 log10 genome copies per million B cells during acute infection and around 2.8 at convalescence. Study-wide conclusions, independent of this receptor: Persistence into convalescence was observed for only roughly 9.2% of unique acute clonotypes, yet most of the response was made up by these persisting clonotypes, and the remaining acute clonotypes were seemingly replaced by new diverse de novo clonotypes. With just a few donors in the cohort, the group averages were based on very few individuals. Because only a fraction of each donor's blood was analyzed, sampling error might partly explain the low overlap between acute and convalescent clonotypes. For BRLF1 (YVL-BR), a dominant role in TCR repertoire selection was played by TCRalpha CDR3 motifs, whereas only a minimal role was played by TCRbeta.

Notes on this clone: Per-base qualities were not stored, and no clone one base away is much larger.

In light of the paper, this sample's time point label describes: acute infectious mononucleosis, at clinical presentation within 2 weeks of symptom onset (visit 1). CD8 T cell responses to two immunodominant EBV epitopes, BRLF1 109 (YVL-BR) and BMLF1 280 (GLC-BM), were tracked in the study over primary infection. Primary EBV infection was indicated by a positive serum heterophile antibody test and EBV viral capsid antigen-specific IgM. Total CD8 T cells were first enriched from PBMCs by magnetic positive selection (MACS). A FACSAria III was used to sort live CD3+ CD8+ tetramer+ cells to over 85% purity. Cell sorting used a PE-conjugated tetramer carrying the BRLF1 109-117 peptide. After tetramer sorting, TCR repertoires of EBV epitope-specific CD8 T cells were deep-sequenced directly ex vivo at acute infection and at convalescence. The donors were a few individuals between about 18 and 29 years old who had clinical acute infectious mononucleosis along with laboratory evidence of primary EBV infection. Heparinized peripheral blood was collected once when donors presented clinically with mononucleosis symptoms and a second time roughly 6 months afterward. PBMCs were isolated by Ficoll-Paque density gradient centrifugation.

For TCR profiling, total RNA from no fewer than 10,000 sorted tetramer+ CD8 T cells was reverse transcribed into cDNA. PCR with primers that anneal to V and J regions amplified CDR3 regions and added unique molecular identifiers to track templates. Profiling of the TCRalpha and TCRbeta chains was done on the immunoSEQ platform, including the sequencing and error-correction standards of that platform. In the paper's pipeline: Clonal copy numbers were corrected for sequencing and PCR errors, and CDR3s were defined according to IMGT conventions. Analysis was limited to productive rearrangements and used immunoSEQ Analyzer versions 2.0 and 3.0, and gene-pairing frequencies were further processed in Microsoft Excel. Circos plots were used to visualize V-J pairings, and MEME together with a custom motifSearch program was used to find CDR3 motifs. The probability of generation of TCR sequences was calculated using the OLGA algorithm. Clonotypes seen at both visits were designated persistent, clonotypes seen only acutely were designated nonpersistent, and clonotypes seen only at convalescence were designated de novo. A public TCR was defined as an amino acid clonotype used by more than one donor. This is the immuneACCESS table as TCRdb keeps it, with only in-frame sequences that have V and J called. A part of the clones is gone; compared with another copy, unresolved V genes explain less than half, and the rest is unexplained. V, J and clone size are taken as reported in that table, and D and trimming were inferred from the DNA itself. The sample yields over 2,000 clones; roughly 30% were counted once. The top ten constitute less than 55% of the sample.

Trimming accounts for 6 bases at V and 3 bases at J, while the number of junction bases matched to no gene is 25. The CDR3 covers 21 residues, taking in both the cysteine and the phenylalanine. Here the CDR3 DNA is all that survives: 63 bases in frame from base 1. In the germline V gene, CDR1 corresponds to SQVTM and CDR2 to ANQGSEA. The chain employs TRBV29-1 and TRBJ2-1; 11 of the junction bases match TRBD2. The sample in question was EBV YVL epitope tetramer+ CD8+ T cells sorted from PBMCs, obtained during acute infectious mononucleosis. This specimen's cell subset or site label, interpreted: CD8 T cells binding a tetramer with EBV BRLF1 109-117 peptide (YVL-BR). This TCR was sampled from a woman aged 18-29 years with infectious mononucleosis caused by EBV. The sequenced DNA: TGCAGCGTAGTAGGGACAGGGTCCGTGACTAGCGGGGCATACTACTACAATGAGCAGTTCTTC. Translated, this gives CSVVGTGSVTSGAYYYNEQFF.